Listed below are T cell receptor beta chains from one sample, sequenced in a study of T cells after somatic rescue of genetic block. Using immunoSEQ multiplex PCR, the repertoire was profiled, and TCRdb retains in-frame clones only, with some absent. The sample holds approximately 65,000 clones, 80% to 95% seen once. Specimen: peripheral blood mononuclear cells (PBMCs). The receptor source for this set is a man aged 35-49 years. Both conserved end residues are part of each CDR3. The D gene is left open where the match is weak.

CDR3aa: CASSRDRVGEKLFF; CDR3nt: TGTGCCAGCAGTAGGGACAGGGTTGGAGAAAAACTGTTTTTT; d_gene: TRBD1; v_gene: TRBV6-6; j_gene: TRBJ1-4
CDR3aa: CASTGRTGELFF; CDR3nt: TGTGCCAGCACAGGGAGGACCGGGGAGCTGTTTTTT; d_gene: .; v_gene: TRBV2; j_gene: TRBJ2-2
CDR3aa: CASSLGPTGQGEAFF; CDR3nt: TGCGCCAGCAGCTTGGGTCCGACAGGTCAAGGCGAAGCTTTCTTT; d_gene: .; v_gene: TRBV5-1; j_gene: TRBJ1-1
CDR3aa: CASSYPNDRAVFGYTF; CDR3nt: TGTGCCAGCAGTTACCCGAATGACAGGGCGGTTTTTGGCTACACCTTC; d_gene: TRBD1; v_gene: TRBV28; j_gene: TRBJ1-2
CDR3aa: CASSRSAGAPNEQYF; CDR3nt: TGTGCCAGCTCACGGTCGGCGGGTGCCCCCAACGAGCAGTACTTC; d_gene: .; v_gene: TRBV18; j_gene: TRBJ2-7
CDR3aa: CASSLGTGDEQYF; CDR3nt: TGCGCCAGCAGCCTGGGGACAGGGGACGAGCAGTACTTC; d_gene: TRBD1; v_gene: TRBV4-1; j_gene: TRBJ2-7
CDR3aa: CASSPPGTYNEQFF; CDR3nt: TGTGCCAGCAGCCCCCCCGGTACCTACAATGAGCAGTTCTTC; d_gene: .; v_gene: TRBV7-9; j_gene: TRBJ2-1
CDR3aa: CAISESEGRGGNTIYF; CDR3nt: TGTGCCATCAGTGAGTCTGAGGGGCGAGGAGGAAACACCATATATTTT; d_gene: .; v_gene: TRBV10-3; j_gene: TRBJ1-3
CDR3aa: CASSPPSEGVVYGYTF; CDR3nt: TGTGCCAGCAGCCCCCCGAGCGAAGGGGTGGTCTATGGCTACACCTTC; d_gene: .; v_gene: TRBV5-4; j_gene: TRBJ1-2
CDR3aa: CASSAMPPRGPVVF; CDR3nt: TGTGCCAGCAGCGCTATGCCCCCCAGGGGGCCGGTGGTCTTC; d_gene: TRBD1; v_gene: TRBV28; j_gene: TRBJ2-1